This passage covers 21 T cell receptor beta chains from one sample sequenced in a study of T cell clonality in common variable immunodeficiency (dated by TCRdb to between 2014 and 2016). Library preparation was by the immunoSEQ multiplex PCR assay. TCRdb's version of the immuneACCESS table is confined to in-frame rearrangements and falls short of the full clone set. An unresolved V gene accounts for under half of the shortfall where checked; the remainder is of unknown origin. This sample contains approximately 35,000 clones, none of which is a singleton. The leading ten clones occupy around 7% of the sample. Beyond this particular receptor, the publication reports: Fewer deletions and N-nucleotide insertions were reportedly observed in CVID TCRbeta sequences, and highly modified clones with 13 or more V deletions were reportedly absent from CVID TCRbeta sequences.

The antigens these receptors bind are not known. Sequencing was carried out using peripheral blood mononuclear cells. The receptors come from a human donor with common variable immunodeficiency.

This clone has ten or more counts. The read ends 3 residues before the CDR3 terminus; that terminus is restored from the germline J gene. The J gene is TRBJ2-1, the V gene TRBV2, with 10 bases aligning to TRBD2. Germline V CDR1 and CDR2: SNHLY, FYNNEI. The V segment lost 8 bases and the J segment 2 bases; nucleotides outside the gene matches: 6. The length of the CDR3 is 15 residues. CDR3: CASGGLAQTYNEQFF. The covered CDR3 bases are TGTGCCAGCGGGGGACTAGCGCAAACCTACAATGAG.

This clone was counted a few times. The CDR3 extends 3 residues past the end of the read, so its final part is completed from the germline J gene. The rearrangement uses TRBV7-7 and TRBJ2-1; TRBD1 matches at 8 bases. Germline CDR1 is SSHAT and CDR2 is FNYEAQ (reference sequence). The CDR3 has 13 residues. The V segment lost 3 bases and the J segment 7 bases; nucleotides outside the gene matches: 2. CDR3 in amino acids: CASSFQGANEQFF. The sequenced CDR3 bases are TGTGCCAGCAGCTTTCAGGGGGCTAATGAG.

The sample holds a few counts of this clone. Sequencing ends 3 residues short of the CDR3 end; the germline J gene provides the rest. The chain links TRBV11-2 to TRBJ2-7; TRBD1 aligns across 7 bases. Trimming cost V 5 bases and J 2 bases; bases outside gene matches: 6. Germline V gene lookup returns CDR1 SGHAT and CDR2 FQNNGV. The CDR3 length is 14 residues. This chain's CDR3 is CASSKRTGAYEQYF. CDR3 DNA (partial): TGTGCCAGCAGCAAACGGACAGGAGCCTACGAG.

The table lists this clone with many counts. The part of the CDR3 DNA that was read is TGTGCCAGCTCACCGGACAGTAATCAGCCC. This codes for CASSPDSNQP. The entire CDR3 protein reads CASSPDSNQPQHF. The chain uses TRBV18 and TRBJ1-5; D is perhaps TRBD1 (6 bases). The read terminates 3 residues ahead of where the CDR3 ends, so the germline J gene completes it. There are 13 residues in the CDR3. V lost 3 bases and J 4 bases, leaving 7 bases between the germline ends. Germline CDR1 reads KGHSH; CDR2 reads LQKENI. Full variable domain (outside the CDR3, taken from reference TRBV18 and TRBJ1-5): NAGVMQNPRHLVRRRGQEARLRCSPMKGHSHVYWYRQLPEEGLKFMVYLQKENIIDESGMPKERFSAEFPKEGPSILRIQQVVRGDSAAYFCASSPDSNQPQHFGDGTRLSIL.

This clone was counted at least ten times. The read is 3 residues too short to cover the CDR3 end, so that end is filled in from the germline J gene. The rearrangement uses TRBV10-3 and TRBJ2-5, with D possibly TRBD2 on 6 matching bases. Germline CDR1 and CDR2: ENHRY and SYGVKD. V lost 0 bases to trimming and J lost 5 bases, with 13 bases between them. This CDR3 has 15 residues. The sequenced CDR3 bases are TGTGCCATCAGTGAGTCCGCTAGCGTGGGGGAGACC. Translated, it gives CAISESASVGET. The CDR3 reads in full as CAISESASVGETQYF.

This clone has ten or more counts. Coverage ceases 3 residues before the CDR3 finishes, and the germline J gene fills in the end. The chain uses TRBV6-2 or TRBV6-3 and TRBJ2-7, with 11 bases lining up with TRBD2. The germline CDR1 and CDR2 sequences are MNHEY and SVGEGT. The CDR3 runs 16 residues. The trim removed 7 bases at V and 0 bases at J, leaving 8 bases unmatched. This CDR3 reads CASTRSSGRLSYEQYF. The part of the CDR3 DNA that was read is TGTGCCAGCACCCGCTCTAGCGGGAGGCTCTCCTACGAG.

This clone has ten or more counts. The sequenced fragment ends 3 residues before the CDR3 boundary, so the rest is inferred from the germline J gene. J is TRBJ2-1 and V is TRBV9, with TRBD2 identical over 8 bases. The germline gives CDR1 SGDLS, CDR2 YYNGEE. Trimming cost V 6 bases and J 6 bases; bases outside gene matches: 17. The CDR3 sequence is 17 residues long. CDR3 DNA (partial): TGTGCCAGCACCCCGGGGGGGAGCGGGATTATGGGCAATGAG. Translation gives CASTPGGSGIMGNE. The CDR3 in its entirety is CASTPGGSGIMGNEQFF.

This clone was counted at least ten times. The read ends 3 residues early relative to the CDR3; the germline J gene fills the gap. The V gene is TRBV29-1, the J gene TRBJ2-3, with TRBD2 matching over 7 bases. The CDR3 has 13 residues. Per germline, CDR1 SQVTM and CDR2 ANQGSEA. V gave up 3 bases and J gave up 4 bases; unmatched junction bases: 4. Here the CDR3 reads CSVETSRPDTQYF. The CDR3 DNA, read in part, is TGCAGCGTTGAGACTAGCCGGCCAGATACG.

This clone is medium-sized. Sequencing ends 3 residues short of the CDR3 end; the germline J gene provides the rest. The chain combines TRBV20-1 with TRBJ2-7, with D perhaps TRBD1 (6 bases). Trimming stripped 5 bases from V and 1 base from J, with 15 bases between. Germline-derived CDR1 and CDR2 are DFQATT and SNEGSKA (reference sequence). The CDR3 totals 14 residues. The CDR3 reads CSAEDRGRSYEQYF. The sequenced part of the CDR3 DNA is TGCAGTGCTGAGGACAGAGGGAGATCCTACGAG.

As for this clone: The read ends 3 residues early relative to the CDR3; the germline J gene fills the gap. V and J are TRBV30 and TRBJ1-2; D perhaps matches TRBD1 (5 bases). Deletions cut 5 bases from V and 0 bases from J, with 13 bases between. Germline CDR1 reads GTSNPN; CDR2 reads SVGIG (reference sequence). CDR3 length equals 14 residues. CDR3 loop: CAWYSDTANYGYTF. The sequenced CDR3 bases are TGTGCCTGGTACTCGGACACAGCTAACTATGGC. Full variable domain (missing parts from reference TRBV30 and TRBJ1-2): SQTIHQWPATLVQPVGSPLSLECTVEGTSNPNLYWYRQAAGRGLQLLFYSVGIGQISSEVPQNLSASRPQDRQFILSSKKLLLSDSGFYLCAWYSDTANYGYTFGSGTRLTVV.

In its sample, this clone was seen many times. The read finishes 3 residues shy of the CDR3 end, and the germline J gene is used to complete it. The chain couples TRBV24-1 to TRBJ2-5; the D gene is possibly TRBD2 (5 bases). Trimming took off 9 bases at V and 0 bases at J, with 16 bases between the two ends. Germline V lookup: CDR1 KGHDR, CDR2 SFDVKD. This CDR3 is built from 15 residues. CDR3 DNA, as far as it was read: TGTGCCACCGAGTCTCAAGTCGGGGACCAAGAGACC. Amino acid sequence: CATESQVGDQET. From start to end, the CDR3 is CATESQVGDQETQYF.

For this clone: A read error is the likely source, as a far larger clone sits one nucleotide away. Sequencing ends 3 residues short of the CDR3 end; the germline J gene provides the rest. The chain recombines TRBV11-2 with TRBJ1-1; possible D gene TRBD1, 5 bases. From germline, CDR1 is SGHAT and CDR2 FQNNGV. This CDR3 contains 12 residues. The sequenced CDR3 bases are TGTGCCAGCAACTACTCCGGGACTAGC. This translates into CASNYSGTS. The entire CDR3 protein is CASNYSGTSAFF.

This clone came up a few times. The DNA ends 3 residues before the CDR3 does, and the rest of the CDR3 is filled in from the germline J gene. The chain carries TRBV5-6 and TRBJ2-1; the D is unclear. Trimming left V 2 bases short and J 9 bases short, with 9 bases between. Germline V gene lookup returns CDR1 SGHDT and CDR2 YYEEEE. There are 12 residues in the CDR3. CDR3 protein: CASSFTSTEQFF. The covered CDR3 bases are TGTGCCAGCAGCTTTACGAGCACTGAG.

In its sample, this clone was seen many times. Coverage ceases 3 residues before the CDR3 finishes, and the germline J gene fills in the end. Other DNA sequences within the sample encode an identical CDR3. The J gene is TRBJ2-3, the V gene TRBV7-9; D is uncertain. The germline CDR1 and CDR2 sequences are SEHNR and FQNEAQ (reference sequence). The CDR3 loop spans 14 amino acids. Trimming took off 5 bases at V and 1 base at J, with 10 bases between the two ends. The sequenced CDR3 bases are TGTGCCAGCAGCCCAGACCGGGGCACAGATACG. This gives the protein CASSPDRGTDT. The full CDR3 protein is CASSPDRGTDTQYF.

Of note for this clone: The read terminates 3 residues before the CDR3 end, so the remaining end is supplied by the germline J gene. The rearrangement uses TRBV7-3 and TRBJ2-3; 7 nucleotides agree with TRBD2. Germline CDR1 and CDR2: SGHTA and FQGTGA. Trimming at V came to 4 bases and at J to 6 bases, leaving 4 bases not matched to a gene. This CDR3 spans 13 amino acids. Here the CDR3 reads CASSSLAGDTQYF. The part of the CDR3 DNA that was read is TGTGCCAGCAGCTCTTTAGCGGGTGATACG.

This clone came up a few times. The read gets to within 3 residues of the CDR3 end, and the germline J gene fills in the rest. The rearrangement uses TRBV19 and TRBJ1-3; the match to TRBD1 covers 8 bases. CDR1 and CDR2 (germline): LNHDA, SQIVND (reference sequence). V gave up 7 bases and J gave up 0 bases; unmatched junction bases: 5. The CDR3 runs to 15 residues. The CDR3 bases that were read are TGTGCCAGTACCGCGGGACAGGACTCTGGAAACACC. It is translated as CASTAGQDSGNT. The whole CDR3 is CASTAGQDSGNTIYF. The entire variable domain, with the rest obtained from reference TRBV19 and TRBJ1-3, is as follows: DGGITQSPKYLFRKEGQNVTLSCEQNLNHDAMYWYRQDPGQGLRLIYYSQIVNDFQKGDIAEGYSVSREKKESFPLTVTSAQKNPTAFYLCASTAGQDSGNTIYFGEGSWLTVV.

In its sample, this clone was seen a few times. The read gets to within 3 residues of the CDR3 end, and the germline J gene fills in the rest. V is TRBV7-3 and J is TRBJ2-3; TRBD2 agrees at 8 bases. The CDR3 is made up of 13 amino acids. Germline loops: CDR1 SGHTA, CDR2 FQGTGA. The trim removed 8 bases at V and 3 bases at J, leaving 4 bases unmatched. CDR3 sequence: CASQRERTDTQYF. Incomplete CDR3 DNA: TGTGCCAGCCAGCGGGAGAGGACAGATACG.

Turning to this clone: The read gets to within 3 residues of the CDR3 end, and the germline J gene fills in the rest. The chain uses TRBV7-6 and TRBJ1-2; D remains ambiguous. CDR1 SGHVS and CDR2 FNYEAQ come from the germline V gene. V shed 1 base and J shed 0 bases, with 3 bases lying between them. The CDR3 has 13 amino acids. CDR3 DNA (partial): TGTGCCAGCAGCTTAGTATCTAACTATGGC. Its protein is CASSLVSNYG. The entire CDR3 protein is CASSLVSNYGYTF.

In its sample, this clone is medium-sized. CDR3 sequence reads: CATSKRTSGSTDTQYF. The covered CDR3 bases are TGTGCCACCAGCAAACGGACTAGCGGGAGCACAGATACG. The chain is built from TRBV15 and TRBJ2-3; 11 bases are shared with TRBD2. The read finishes 3 residues shy of the CDR3 end, and the germline J gene is used to complete it. Losses at the gene ends were 4 bases for V and 0 bases for J; bases not matched to a gene: 3. Looked up from germline, CDR1 is LNHNV and CDR2 is YYDKDF (reference sequence). This CDR3 is 16 amino acids long.

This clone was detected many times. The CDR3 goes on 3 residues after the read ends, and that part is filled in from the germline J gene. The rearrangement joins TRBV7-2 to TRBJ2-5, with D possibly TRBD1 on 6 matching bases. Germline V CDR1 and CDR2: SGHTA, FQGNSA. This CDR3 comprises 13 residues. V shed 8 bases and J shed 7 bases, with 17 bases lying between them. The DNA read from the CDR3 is TGTGCCAGCGGCAGGGACAAGGACGGGACC. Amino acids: CASGRDKDGT. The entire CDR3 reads CASGRDKDGTQYF. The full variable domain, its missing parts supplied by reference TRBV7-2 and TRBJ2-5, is GAGVSQSPSNKVTEKGKDVELRCDPISGHTALYWYRQSLGQGLEFLIYFQGNSAPDKSGLPSDRFSAERTGGSVSTLTIQRTQQEDSAVYLCASGRDKDGTQYFGPGTRLLVL.

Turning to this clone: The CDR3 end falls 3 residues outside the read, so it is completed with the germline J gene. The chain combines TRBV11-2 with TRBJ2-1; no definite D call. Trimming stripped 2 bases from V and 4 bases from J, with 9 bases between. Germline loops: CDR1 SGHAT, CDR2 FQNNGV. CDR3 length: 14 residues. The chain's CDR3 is CASSLWADYNEQFF. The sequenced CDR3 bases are TGTGCCAGCAGCTTATGGGCAGATTACAATGAG.